Shown below are 25 T cell receptor beta chains from a single sample sequenced in a study of cytomegalovirus exposure and HLA in healthy donors. The PCR had 60 Vbeta and 13 Jbeta primers. This table comes from immunoSEQ multiplex PCR, and its TCRdb copy is limited to in-frame clones, with some not included. The sample table includes roughly 43,000 clones. The sequenced material came from PBMCs. These receptors came from a woman in her thirties or forties in good health and CMV-seronegative.

The chain combines TRBV5-1 with TRBJ2-5; 9 bases fit TRBD2. The junction had 12 bases not matched to a gene; V was cut back by 1 base and J by 5 bases. Germline assignment: CDR1 SGHRS and CDR2 YFSETQ. This CDR3 region has 17 residues. The CDR3 sequence: CASSLRLAEDMGETQYF. The CDR3 DNA follows: TGCGCCAGCAGCTTGAGACTAGCGGAGGACATGGGTGAGACCCAGTACTTC.

CDR3 coding DNA: TGTGCCAGCTCACCAGGGTCGGAAGGGGGTTATGGCTACACCTTC. Translating gives CASSPGSEGGYGYTF. The V gene is TRBV18, the J gene TRBJ1-2; perhaps TRBD1 as D (6 bases). V was pared by 2 bases and J by 5 bases, with 15 bases between. Germline V gives CDR1 KGHSH, CDR2 LQKENI. The CDR3 runs to 15 residues. The variable domain in full, completed from reference TRBV18 and TRBJ1-2, reads NAGVMQNPRHLVRRRGQEARLRCSPMKGHSHVYWYRQLPEEGLKFMVYLQKENIIDESGMPKERFSAEFPKEGPSILRIQQVVRGDSAAYFCASSPGSEGGYGYTFGSGTRLTVV.

The V gene is TRBV7-9, the J gene TRBJ2-7; tentative D call: TRBD1 (6 bases). The V gene's germline CDR1 is SEHNR and CDR2 FQNEAQ (reference sequence). Trimming pared 3 bases from V and 2 bases from J, leaving 11 bases between. CDR3 length: 14 amino acids. Here the CDR3 DNA reads TGTGCCAGCAGCTTCGGACAGTCTCCCTACGAGCAGTACTTC. As protein: CASSFGQSPYEQYF.

The chain has TRBV7-3 and TRBJ2-2, with TRBD2 matching 11 bases. CDR3 length: 17 residues. J lost 7 bases, V lost 5 bases, and 12 bases had no gene match. Per the germline V gene, CDR1 is SGHTA and CDR2 is FQGTGA. CDR3 protein: CASSVLAGDPGGGELFF. The CDR3 DNA is TGTGCCAGCAGCGTACTAGCGGGAGACCCGGGGGGCGGGGAGCTGTTTTTT.

V gene TRBV5-1 combines with J gene TRBJ2-7; TRBD2 matches 8 bases. Germline V CDR1 and CDR2: SGHRS, YFSETQ. This CDR3 contains 14 residues. J gave up 0 bases and V 4 bases, and 3 bases lay outside the gene matches. The CDR3 loop reads CASSAGLASYEQYF. The CDR3 nucleotides read TGCGCCAGCAGCGCCGGACTAGCCTCCTACGAGCAGTACTTC.

The V and J genes are TRBV4-3 and TRBJ2-7; 9 bases map to TRBD1. The CDR3 loop spans 15 amino acids. The J segment lost 3 bases and the V segment lost 4 bases, leaving 7 bases of the junction unmatched. CDR1 LGHNA and CDR2 YSLEER come from the germline V gene. The DNA of the CDR3 is TGCGCCAGCAGCCGGGACAGGGTCAGCAACTACGAGCAGTACTTC. Amino acid sequence: CASSRDRVSNYEQYF.

The rearrangement uses TRBV4-3 and TRBJ2-7; no firm D call. The germline V gene has CDR1 LGHNA and CDR2 YSLEER. V was pared by 4 bases and J by 5 bases, with 15 bases between. The CDR3 contains 14 residues. The CDR3 DNA sequence: TGCGCCAGCAGCCCGGTAGTATTCATCCACGAGCAGTACTTC. Translated, it gives CASSPVVFIHEQYF.

The chain couples TRBV29-1 to TRBJ2-2; 9 bases fit TRBD2. CDR3 length: 16 residues. Trimming at V came to 4 bases and at J to 6 bases, leaving 12 bases not matched to a gene. Looked up from germline, CDR1 is SQVTM and CDR2 is ANQGSEA. In DNA, the CDR3 is TGCAGCGTTGTGGTCTGGCGGGAGGGCAGCTCCGGGGAGCTGTTTTTT. Its protein is CSVVVWREGSSGELFF.

CDR3 sequence (DNA): TGTGCCAGCAGTGGTCAGGTTCGGAACTACGAGCAGTACTTC. Translating it yields CASSGQVRNYEQYF. V gene TRBV6-1 combines with J gene TRBJ2-7; D not certain. Looked up from germline, CDR1 is MNHNS and CDR2 is SASEGT. V lost 4 bases and J lost 3, with 13 bases in between. This CDR3 has 14 residues.

The chain carries TRBV7-8 and TRBJ2-7; D possibly corresponds to TRBD1 (5 bases). The germline V gene has CDR1 SGHVS and CDR2 FQNEAQ. V was cut by 3 bases and J by 0 bases, with 15 bases left in between. The CDR3 has 16 amino acids. The CDR3 protein is CASSLYRIASSYEQYF. DNA of the CDR3: TGTGCCAGCAGCTTGTACAGGATTGCAAGCTCCTACGAGCAGTACTTC.

The chain's CDR3 is CASSLTSGSNYEQYF. The CDR3 coding sequence is TGTGCCAGCAGTCTTACTAGCGGGAGTAACTACGAGCAGTACTTC. The chain has TRBV2 and TRBJ2-7; 11 bases map to TRBD2. Germline lookup yields CDR1 SNHLY and CDR2 FYNNEI. The ends lost 5 bases at V and 3 bases at J; junction bases unmatched: 6. The CDR3 contains 15 residues.

The gene calls are TRBV11-2 and TRBJ2-3; 8 bases fit TRBD2. Germline CDR1 and CDR2: SGHAT and FQNNGV. J lost 4 bases, V lost 5 bases, and 14 bases had no gene match. The CDR3 consists of 17 residues. This CDR3 reads CASSPTGAGGVSDTQYF. The CDR3 region has the DNA TGTGCCAGCAGCCCAACCGGGGCGGGAGGTGTGTCAGATACGCAGTATTTT.

V gene TRBV11-2 combines with J gene TRBJ1-5; maybe TRBD1 (5 bases). The CDR3 consists of 16 residues. Per the germline V gene, CDR1 is SGHAT and CDR2 is FQNNGV. Trimming pared 0 bases from V and 4 bases from J, leaving 13 bases between. The CDR3 spells CASSLDTRGVNQPQHF. CDR3 nucleotide sequence: TGTGCCAGCAGCTTAGATACGCGGGGGGTAAATCAGCCCCAGCATTTT. Variable domain in full (rest from reference TRBV11-2 and TRBJ1-5): EAGVAQSPRYKIIEKRQSVAFWCNPISGHATLYWYQQILGQGPKLLIQFQNNGVVDDSQLPKDRFSAERLKGVDSTLKIQPAKLEDSAVYLCASSLDTRGVNQPQHFGDGTRLSIL.

With regard to this clone: One junction end does not reproduce the germline sequence, and a read error may be involved. The V and J genes are TRBV11-3 and TRBJ2-5, with TRBD1 matching 10 bases. Germline V CDR1 and CDR2: SGHNT, YENEEA. The CDR3 has 16 residues. In DNA, the CDR3 is TGTGCCAGCAGCTTAGATTTCCGGACAGGGGGAGAGAACCAGTACTTC. Encoded protein: CASSLDFRTGGENQYF.

The gene calls are TRBV18 and TRBJ1-2; D might be TRBD1 (6 bases). V was shortened by 3 bases and J by 4 bases, with 12 bases between the two germline ends. Germline V lookup: CDR1 KGHSH, CDR2 LQKENI. The CDR3 sequence is 14 residues long. In DNA, the CDR3 is TGTGCCAGCTCACCTCAGGGGATGCCCTATGGCTACACCTTC. Its protein product is CASSPQGMPYGYTF.

The genes are TRBV6-5 and TRBJ2-7, with TRBD2 as a possible D gene (5 bases). Trimming took off 0 bases at V and 1 base at J, with 10 bases between the two ends. The CDR3 sequence is 15 residues long. Looked up from germline, CDR1 is MNHEY and CDR2 is SVGAGI. CDR3 coding DNA: TGTGCCAGCAGTTACTCGTGGACTGGGTCCTACGAGCAGTACTTC. Translation gives CASSYSWTGSYEQYF.

The J gene is TRBJ2-7, the V gene TRBV9; TRBD1 agrees at 8 bases. Looked up from germline, CDR1 is SGDLS and CDR2 is YYNGEE. The CDR3 consists of 15 residues. V lost 4 bases to trimming and J lost 2 bases; unmatched junction nucleotides: 8. The chain's CDR3 is CASSPPAGGPYEQYF. The CDR3 nucleotides are TGTGCCAGCAGCCCCCCCGCAGGGGGCCCCTACGAGCAGTACTTC.

The chain carries TRBV5-1 and TRBJ1-2, with 7 bases aligning to TRBD1. Germline V gene data show CDR1 as SGHRS and CDR2 as YFSETQ. With V trimmed by 1 base and J by 0 bases, 0 bases remained unmatched. CDR3 length: 14 amino acids. The DNA of the CDR3 is TGCGCCAGCAGCTTGCAGGGGGCTAACTATGGCTACACCTTC. The encoded protein is CASSLQGANYGYTF.

The chain joins TRBV19 to TRBJ2-7, with 12 positions matching TRBD2. The CDR3 runs to 14 residues. V was clipped by 4 bases and J by 2 bases; unmatched bases: 0. From germline, CDR1 is LNHDA and CDR2 SQIVND (reference sequence). CDR3 sequence reads: CASSRLAGAYEQYF. CDR3 sequence (DNA): TGTGCCAGTAGTAGACTAGCGGGAGCCTACGAGCAGTACTTC. Full variable domain (remainder filled in from reference TRBV19 and TRBJ2-7): DGGITQSPKYLFRKEGQNVTLSCEQNLNHDAMYWYRQDPGQGLRLIYYSQIVNDFQKGDIAEGYSVSREKKESFPLTVTSAQKNPTAFYLCASSRLAGAYEQYFGPGTRLTVT.

The chain combines TRBV28 with TRBJ2-7; 11 bases agree with TRBD2. This CDR3 has 15 residues. Germline-derived CDR1 and CDR2 are MDHEN and SYDVKM. V gave up 3 bases and J gave up 11 bases; unmatched junction bases: 12. In nucleotides, the CDR3 is TGTGCCAGCAGTTTTTCCGGGACTAGCGGCACCTCTAAGTACTTC. It is translated as CASSFSGTSGTSKYF.

J is TRBJ1-5 and V is TRBV6-5; possible D gene TRBD1, 5 bases. The V gene lost 2 bases and the J gene lost 7 bases, with 15 bases spanning the gap. Germline CDR1 and CDR2: MNHEY and SVGAGI. The CDR3 has 15 amino acids. CDR3 region: CASSYGAGREQPQHF. The CDR3, as DNA: TGTGCCAGCAGTTACGGGGCAGGGAGGGAGCAGCCCCAGCATTTT.

The chain combines TRBV5-1 with TRBJ1-1; 7 bases agree with TRBD1. CDR3 length: 14 amino acids. Trimming took 0 bases from V and 1 from J; bases not matched to a gene: 0. CDR1 SGHRS and CDR2 YFSETQ come from the germline V gene. DNA of the CDR3: TGCGCCAGCAGCTTGGAGGGGGCGAACACTGAAGCTTTCTTT. It specifies CASSLEGANTEAFF.

The rearrangement joins TRBV20-1 to TRBJ2-3, with D possibly matching TRBD1 (6 bases). Trimming left V 8 bases short and J 6 bases short, with 12 bases between. The CDR3 runs 11 residues. The V gene's germline CDR1 is DFQATT and CDR2 SNEGSKA (reference sequence). CDR3 coding DNA: TGCAGTCCGTCTCAGGGGGATACGCAGTATTTT. Translating it yields CSPSQGDTQYF.

The rearrangement links TRBV6-5 to TRBJ2-2; 8 positions agree with TRBD2. This CDR3 is 14 amino acids long. The junction had 5 bases not matched to a gene; V was cut back by 10 bases and J by 1 base. Per germline, CDR1 MNHEY and CDR2 SVGAGI. The CDR3 here is CATIAGQNTGELFF. DNA of the CDR3: TGTGCCACCATAGCGGGACAGAACACCGGGGAGCTGTTTTTT.

The chain combines TRBV6-5 with TRBJ1-2; D is perhaps TRBD1 (6 bases). V lost 4 bases and J lost 4, with 13 bases in between. The CDR3 spans 14 residues. CDR1 and CDR2 from the germline V gene are MNHEY and SVGAGI. CDR3 region: CASSFTDSSYGYTF. CDR3 sequence (DNA): TGTGCCAGCAGTTTCACGGACAGTTCCTATGGCTACACCTTC.